The 10 T cell receptor beta chains listed next were all sequenced from one sample in a study of cytomegalovirus exposure and HLA in healthy donors. PCR amplification relied on 60 Vbeta primers (plus 13 Jbeta primers). Clones were sequenced by immunoSEQ multiplex PCR, and TCRdb holds only the in-frame ones, with some missing. The sample carries about 140,000 clones, 60% to 85% recorded once. Sequenced sample: PBMCs. These receptors all come from a male donor in good health and CMV-seronegative.

The genes are TRBV7-8 and TRBJ2-7; 11 bases are shared with TRBD1. In germline, CDR1 is SGHVS, CDR2 FQNEAQ. This CDR3 is built from 16 residues. After removal of 2 bases from V and 1 base from J, the junction contained 4 bases not matched to a gene. DNA for the CDR3: TGTGCCAGCAGCTTACAGGGGACAGGGGGATCCTACGAGCAGTACTTC. Translation gives CASSLQGTGGSYEQYF.

This chain links TRBV11-2 with TRBJ2-7; tentative D call: TRBD2 (5 bases). CDR1 and CDR2 from the germline V gene are SGHAT and FQNNGV. This CDR3 spans 13 amino acids. The V end lost 1 base, the J end lost 3 bases, and 7 bases lay between the germline ends. The CDR3: CASSLGRGYEQYF. CDR3 sequence (DNA): TGTGCCAGCAGCTTAGGACGGGGCTACGAGCAGTACTTC.

This clone was detected a few times. The chain joins TRBV7-9 to TRBJ1-4; 7 bases align to TRBD1. Germline assignment: CDR1 SEHNR and CDR2 FQNEAQ (reference sequence). V was pared by 3 bases and J by 5 bases, with 3 bases of the junction left unmatched. The CDR3 has 14 residues. CDR3 residues: CASSLDRPNEKLFF. CDR3 DNA: TGTGCCAGCAGCTTGGACAGGCCAAATGAAAAACTGTTTTTT.

The chain has TRBV7-9 and TRBJ1-4; D remains ambiguous. Trimming took off 6 bases at V and 0 bases at J, with 14 bases between the two ends. Germline values: CDR1 SEHNR, CDR2 FQNEAQ (reference sequence). The CDR3 spans 16 residues. Here the CDR3 DNA reads TGTGCCAGCAGAAGACTAGCAGGTGCAACTAATGAAAAACTGTTTTTT. Protein product: CASRRLAGATNEKLFF.

There are a few counts of this clone. V is TRBV6-5 and J is TRBJ2-3, with 12 bases lining up with TRBD2. The CDR3 runs 16 residues. The germline gives CDR1 MNHEY, CDR2 SVGAGI. The J segment lost 3 bases and the V segment lost 4 bases, leaving 5 bases of the junction unmatched. The CDR3 region has the DNA TGTGCCAGCAGTTCCGGGGGACTAGCGGGTACAGATACGCAGTATTTT. Translated, it gives CASSSGGLAGTDTQYF.

This chain uses TRBV6-6 with TRBJ1-2, with TRBD1 identical over 7 bases. This CDR3 has 16 amino acids. V was pared by 2 bases and J by 3 bases, with 9 bases of the junction left unmatched. The germline V gene encodes CDR1 MNHNY and CDR2 SVGAGI (reference sequence). Here the CDR3 reads CASSYATGIVDYGYTF. The CDR3 DNA sequence: TGTGCCAGCAGTTACGCGACAGGGATTGTCGACTATGGCTACACCTTC.

The J gene is TRBJ2-7, the V gene TRBV7-9; the match to TRBD2 covers 8 bases. With V trimmed by 5 bases and J by 0 bases, 6 bases remained unmatched. The CDR3 contains 15 residues. Looked up from germline, CDR1 is SEHNR and CDR2 is FQNEAQ (reference sequence). The CDR3 loop reads CASSHFSGISYEQYF. The CDR3 region has the DNA TGTGCCAGCAGCCACTTTAGCGGGATCTCCTACGAGCAGTACTTC.

The chain carries TRBV7-6 and TRBJ2-4; 7 nucleotides align to TRBD2. Germline V gene sequence: CDR1 SGHVS, CDR2 FNYEAQ. CDR3 length equals 13 residues. Losses at the gene ends were 5 bases for V and 5 bases for J; bases not matched to a gene: 3. This CDR3 is CASSGRDQNIQYF. The CDR3 DNA is TGTGCCAGCAGCGGGAGGGATCAAAACATTCAGTACTTC.

The rearrangement joins TRBV13 to TRBJ2-7, with 9 bases matching TRBD1. With 4 bases clipped from V and 5 bases from J, the junction kept 12 bases outside the gene matches. This CDR3 has 16 residues. Germline V lookup: CDR1 PRHDT, CDR2 FYEKMQ (reference sequence). CDR3 DNA sequence: TGTGCCAGCAGCTCCGCTCCGGGACAGGGAGTCCACGAGCAGTACTTC. Amino acid sequence: CASSSAPGQGVHEQYF.

CDR3 sequence reads: CASSGDVGEGTEAFF. CDR3 DNA sequence: TGTGCCAGCAGTGGGGACGTGGGGGAGGGCACTGAAGCTTTCTTT. The rearrangement joins TRBV27 to TRBJ1-1; D perhaps matches TRBD1 (5 bases). The length of the CDR3 is 15 residues. Germline V gene data show CDR1 as MNHEY and CDR2 as SMNVEV (reference sequence). Trimming stripped 5 bases from V and 4 bases from J, with 17 bases between.